The clone carrying this TCR beta chain showed up just a few times. What it binds is unknown. The study amplified TCR beta CDR3 regions using RNA transcripts. Second-round multiplex PCR came after first-round RT-PCR with HTBI primers. TCRdb re-derived calls from the multiplex PCR reads in MiXCR, one entry per CDR3 protein. Here the sample spans about 410,000 distinct CDR3 sequences, around 19% being singletons. The record originates from a study of Graves' ophthalmopathy and Graves' hyperthyroidism. Study overall: Sampling took place at initial diagnosis, with peripheral blood obtained before any treatment.

V lost 7 bases and J lost 4, with 10 bases in between. Germline V gives CDR1 MNHNS, CDR2 SASEGT. The CDR3 loop spans 12 amino acids. Study-level results: Most thyroid clonotypes expanded beyond 0.001 frequency were also found in blood. The 13-signature model separated ophthalmopathy from stable hyperthyroidism at over 85% sensitivity and about 81% specificity.

Sequencing was performed on peripheral blood. The sequence was collected from a woman under 30 with Graves' ophthalmopathy. The chain couples TRBV6-1 to TRBJ1-2; D may be TRBD1 (5 bases). The CDR3 nucleotides read TGTGCCAGCAACGGTGACAGCTATGGCTACACCTTC. Protein: CASNGDSYGYTF.